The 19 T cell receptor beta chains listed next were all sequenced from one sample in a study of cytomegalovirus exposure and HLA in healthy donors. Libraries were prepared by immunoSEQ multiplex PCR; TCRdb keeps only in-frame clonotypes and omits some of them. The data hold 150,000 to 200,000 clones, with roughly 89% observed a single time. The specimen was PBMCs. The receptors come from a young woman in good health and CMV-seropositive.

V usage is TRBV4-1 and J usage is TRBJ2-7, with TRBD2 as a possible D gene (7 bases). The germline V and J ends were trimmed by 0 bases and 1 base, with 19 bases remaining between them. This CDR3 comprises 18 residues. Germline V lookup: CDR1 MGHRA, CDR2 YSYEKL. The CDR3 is CASSQDLGGAGISYEQYF. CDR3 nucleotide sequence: TGCGCCAGCAGCCAAGATCTAGGGGGGGCAGGGATATCCTACGAGCAGTACTTC.

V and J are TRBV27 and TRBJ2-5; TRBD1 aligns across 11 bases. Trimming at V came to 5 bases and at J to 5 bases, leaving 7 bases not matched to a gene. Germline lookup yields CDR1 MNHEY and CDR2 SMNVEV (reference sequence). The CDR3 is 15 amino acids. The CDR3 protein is CASSPGTGGLETQYF. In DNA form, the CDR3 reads TGTGCCAGCAGTCCCGGGACAGGGGGATTGGAGACCCAGTACTTC.

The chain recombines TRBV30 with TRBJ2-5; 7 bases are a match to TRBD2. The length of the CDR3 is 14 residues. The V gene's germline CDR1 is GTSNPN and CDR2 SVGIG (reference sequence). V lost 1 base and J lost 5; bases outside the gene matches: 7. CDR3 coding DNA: TGTGCCTGGAGTGACGGCGGGAGTTTGGAGACCCAGTACTTC. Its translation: CAWSDGGSLETQYF.

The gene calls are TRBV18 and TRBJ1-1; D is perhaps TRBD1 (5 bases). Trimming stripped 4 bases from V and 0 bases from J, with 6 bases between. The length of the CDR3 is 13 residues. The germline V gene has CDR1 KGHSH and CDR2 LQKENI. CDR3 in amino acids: CASSRGMNTEAFF. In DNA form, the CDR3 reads TGTGCCAGCTCACGGGGCATGAACACTGAAGCTTTCTTT.

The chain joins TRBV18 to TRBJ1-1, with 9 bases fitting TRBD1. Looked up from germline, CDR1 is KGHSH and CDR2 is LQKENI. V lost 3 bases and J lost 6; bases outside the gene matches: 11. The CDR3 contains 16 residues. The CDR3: CASSPLTGQGNSEAFF. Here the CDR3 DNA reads TGTGCCAGCTCACCTTTGACCGGACAGGGGAATTCTGAAGCTTTCTTT.

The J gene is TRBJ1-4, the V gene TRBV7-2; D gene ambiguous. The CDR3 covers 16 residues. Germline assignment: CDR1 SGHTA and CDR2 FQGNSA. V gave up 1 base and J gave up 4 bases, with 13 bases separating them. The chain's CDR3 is CASSLDYSGLNEKLFF. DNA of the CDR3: TGTGCCAGCAGCTTAGATTATTCAGGCCTTAATGAAAAACTGTTTTTT. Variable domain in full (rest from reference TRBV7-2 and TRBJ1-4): GAGVSQSPSNKVTEKGKDVELRCDPISGHTALYWYRQSLGQGLEFLIYFQGNSAPDKSGLPSDRFSAERTGGSVSTLTIQRTQQEDSAVYLCASSLDYSGLNEKLFFGSGTQLSVL.

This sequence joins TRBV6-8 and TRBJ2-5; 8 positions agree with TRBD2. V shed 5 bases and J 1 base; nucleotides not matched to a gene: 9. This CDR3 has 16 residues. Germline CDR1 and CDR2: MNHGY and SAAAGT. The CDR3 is CASSTTGGRSQETQYF. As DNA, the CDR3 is TGTGCCAGCAGTACCACAGGCGGGAGGTCCCAAGAGACCCAGTACTTC.

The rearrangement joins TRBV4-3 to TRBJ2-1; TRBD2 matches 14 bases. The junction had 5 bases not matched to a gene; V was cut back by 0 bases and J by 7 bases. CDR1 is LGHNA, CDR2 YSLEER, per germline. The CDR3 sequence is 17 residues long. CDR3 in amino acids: CASSQDGTSGRSNEQFF. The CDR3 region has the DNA TGCGCCAGCAGCCAAGATGGGACTAGCGGGAGAAGTAATGAGCAGTTCTTC.

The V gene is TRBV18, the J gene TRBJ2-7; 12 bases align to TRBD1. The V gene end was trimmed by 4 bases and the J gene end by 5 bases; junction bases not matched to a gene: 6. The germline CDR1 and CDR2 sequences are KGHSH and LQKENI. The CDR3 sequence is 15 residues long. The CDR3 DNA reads TGTGCCAGCTCACGACGGGGACAGGGGGCCGACGAGCAGTACTTC. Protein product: CASSRRGQGADEQYF.

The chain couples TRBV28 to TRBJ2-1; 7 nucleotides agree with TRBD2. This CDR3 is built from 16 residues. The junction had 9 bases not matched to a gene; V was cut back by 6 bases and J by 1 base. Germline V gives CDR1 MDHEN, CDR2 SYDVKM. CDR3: CASRSSGRRSYNEQFF. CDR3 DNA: TGTGCCAGCAGATCTAGCGGTCGAAGGTCCTACAATGAGCAGTTCTTC.

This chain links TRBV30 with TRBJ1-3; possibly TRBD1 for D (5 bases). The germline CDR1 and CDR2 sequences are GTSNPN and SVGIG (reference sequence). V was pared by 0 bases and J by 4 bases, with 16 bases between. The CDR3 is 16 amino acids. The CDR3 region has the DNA TGTGCCTGGAGTGTCGCGGGGGTAATTACAGGAAACACCATATATTTT. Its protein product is CAWSVAGVITGNTIYF.

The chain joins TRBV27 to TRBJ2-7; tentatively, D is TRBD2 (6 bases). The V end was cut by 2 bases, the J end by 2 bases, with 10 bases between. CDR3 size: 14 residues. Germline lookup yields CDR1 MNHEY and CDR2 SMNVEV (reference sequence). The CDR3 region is CASSLGGGTYEQYF. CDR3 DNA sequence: TGTGCCAGCAGTTTAGGCGGAGGGACCTACGAGCAGTACTTC.

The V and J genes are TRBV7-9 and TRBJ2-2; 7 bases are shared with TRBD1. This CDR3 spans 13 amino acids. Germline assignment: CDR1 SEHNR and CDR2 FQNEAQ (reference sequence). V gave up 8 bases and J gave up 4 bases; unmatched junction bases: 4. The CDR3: CASQGVATGELFF. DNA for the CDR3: TGTGCCAGCCAGGGGGTGGCCACCGGGGAGCTGTTTTTT.

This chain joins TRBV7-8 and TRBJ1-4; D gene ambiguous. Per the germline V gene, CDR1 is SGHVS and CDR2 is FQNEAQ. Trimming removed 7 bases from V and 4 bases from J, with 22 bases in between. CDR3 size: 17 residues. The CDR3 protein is CASTLRHRSIYNEKLFF. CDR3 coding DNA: TGTGCCAGCACCCTAAGACACAGATCGATTTATAATGAAAAACTGTTTTTT.

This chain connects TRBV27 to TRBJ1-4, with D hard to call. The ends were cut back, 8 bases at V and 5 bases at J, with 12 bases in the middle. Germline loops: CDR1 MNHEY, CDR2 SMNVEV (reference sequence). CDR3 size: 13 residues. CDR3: CASPPPGNEKLFF. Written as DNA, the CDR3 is TGTGCCAGCCCCCCTCCGGGGAATGAAAAACTGTTTTTT.

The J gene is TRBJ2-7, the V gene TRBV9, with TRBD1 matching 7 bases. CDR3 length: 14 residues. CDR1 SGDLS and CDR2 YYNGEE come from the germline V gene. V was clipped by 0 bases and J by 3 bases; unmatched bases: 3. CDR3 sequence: CASSVGPGGYEQYF. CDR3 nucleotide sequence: TGTGCCAGCAGCGTAGGCCCAGGGGGCTACGAGCAGTACTTC.

CDR3 coding DNA: TGTGCCAGCAGCCCCCGCCTCGGGAGCGGCCACACCGGGGAGCTGTTTTTT. It codes for CASSPRLGSGHTGELFF. The V call is TRBV7-9, the J call TRBJ2-2, with D perhaps matching TRBD2 (6 bases). The CDR3 consists of 17 residues. Germline lookup yields CDR1 SEHNR and CDR2 FQNEAQ (reference sequence). V lost 5 bases, J lost 3 bases, and 19 bases lay in between.

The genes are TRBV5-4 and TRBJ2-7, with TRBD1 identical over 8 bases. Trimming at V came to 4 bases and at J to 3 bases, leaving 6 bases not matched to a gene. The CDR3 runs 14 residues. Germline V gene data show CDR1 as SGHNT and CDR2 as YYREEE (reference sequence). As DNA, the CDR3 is TGTGCCAGCAGCGCCGGGACAGGAGACTACGAGCAGTACTTC. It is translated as CASSAGTGDYEQYF.

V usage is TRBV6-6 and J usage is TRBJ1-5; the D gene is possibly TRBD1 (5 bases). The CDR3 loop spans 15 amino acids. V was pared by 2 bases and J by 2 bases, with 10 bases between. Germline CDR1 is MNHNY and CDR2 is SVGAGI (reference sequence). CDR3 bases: TGTGCCAGCAGTTACGCAGGGTCGGGCAATCAGCCCCAGCATTTT. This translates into CASSYAGSGNQPQHF.